These 14 T cell receptor beta chains were all obtained from the same sample, sequenced in a study of early T cells in non-severe SARS-CoV-2 infection. TCRdb fed the 5' RACE reads into MiXCR, producing one record per CDR3 protein. The repertoire holds thousands of distinct CDR3 sequences, with about 4.8% as singletons. The sample consisted of whole blood. The receptors here all came from an adult who was a healthcare worker with PCR-confirmed SARS-CoV-2 infection or an uninfected control (not recorded which).

This clonotype is categorized as medium-sized. The chain recombines TRBV2 with TRBJ2-1; D ambiguous. This CDR3 comprises 11 residues. Germline V gene sequence: CDR1 SNHLY, CDR2 FYNNEI. With 6 bases removed from V and 0 bases from J, the gap between germline ends came to 0 bases. In DNA, the CDR3 is TGTGCCAGCAGCTCCTACAATGAGCAGTTCTTC. This gives the protein CASSSYNEQFF.

Many counts were recorded for this clonotype. This chain joins TRBV2 and TRBJ2-1; 7 positions match TRBD2. J lost 2 bases, V lost 3 bases, and 10 bases had no gene match. CDR1 is SNHLY, CDR2 FYNNEI, per germline. The CDR3 sequence is 17 residues long. CDR3 region: CASSEVGGRGAYNEQFF. CDR3 in DNA: TGTGCCAGCAGTGAGGTCGGCGGGAGAGGGGCCTACAATGAGCAGTTCTTC.

Relative to its sample, this clonotype is medium-sized (0.01 to 0.1%). V usage is TRBV6-5 and J usage is TRBJ1-6, with TRBD1 matching over 8 bases. The germline V gene has CDR1 MNHEY and CDR2 SVGAGI. The CDR3 is made up of 14 amino acids. Trimming removed 6 bases from V and 9 bases from J; junction bases left unmatched: 7. In DNA form, the CDR3 reads TGTGCCAGCAGACCCGGGACAGGCCCTTCACCCCTCCACTTT. It is translated as CASRPGTGPSPLHF.

This clonotype has ten or more counts. This sequence joins TRBV7-9 and TRBJ2-7, with 7 bases identical to TRBD1. J lost 2 bases, V lost 2 bases, and 3 bases had no gene match. CDR1 and CDR2 (germline): SEHNR, FQNEAQ (reference sequence). There are 14 residues in the CDR3. The CDR3 spells CASSLKGGPYEQYF. The CDR3 nucleotides are TGTGCCAGCAGCTTAAAAGGGGGCCCCTACGAGCAGTACTTC.

This clonotype is medium-sized. V is TRBV7-6 and J is TRBJ2-3; 12 bases match TRBD2. The CDR3 has 16 amino acids. V was pared by 2 bases and J by 2 bases, with 2 bases of the junction left unmatched. The germline V gene has CDR1 SGHVS and CDR2 FNYEAQ. The CDR3 reads CASSLRLAGATDTQYF. DNA for the CDR3: TGTGCCAGCAGCTTAAGACTAGCGGGGGCCACAGATACGCAGTATTTT.

This clonotype was observed many times. The V call is TRBV10-3, the J call TRBJ2-7, with D possibly matching TRBD1 (6 bases). This CDR3 is built from 13 residues. Per the germline V gene, CDR1 is ENHRY and CDR2 is SYGVKD. Trimming shortened V by 4 bases and J by 6 bases, and 13 bases separated the two germline ends. This chain's CDR3 is CAISASGAGEQYV. DNA of the CDR3: TGTGCCATCAGTGCTTCAGGGGCCGGCGAGCAGTACGTC.

Points on this clonotype: A single base separates this from a much larger clone, so it may be a read error. The CDR3 loop reads CASSEGRQREQYF. DNA of the CDR3: TGTGCCAGCAGCGAGGGAAGGCAAAGGGAGCAGTACTTC. V gene TRBV13 combines with J gene TRBJ2-7, with TRBD2 as a possible D gene (5 bases). V was pared by 5 bases and J by 7 bases, with 15 bases between. This CDR3 region has 13 residues. Germline V gene sequence: CDR1 PRHDT, CDR2 FYEKMQ (reference sequence).

This clonotype was counted many times. The V and J genes are TRBV5-6 and TRBJ2-1; no reliable D call. Germline V gene data show CDR1 as SGHDT and CDR2 as YYEEEE. The CDR3 runs 13 residues. V shed 1 base and J shed 10 bases, with 12 bases lying between them. CDR3 in amino acids: CASSLWSFEEQFF. CDR3 nucleotides: TGTGCCAGCAGCTTGTGGTCGTTTGAGGAGCAGTTCTTC.

In its sample, this clonotype ranks as medium-sized (0.01 to 0.1%). The CDR3 coding sequence is TGTGCCAGCAGTCCCAGGACAGGGTCCGAGCAGTACTTC. Its translation: CASSPRTGSEQYF. The V gene is TRBV12-3 or TRBV12-4, the J gene TRBJ2-7; 8 bases line up with TRBD1. The CDR3 spans 13 residues. V lost 5 bases to trimming and J lost 6 bases; unmatched junction nucleotides: 6.

In its sample, this clonotype is medium-sized (0.01 to 0.1%). This sequence joins TRBV6-2 or TRBV6-3 and TRBJ2-7; TRBD1 agrees at 9 bases. Losses at the gene ends were 4 bases for V and 4 bases for J; bases not matched to a gene: 11. The CDR3 runs to 16 residues. The germline gives CDR1 MNHEY, CDR2 SVGEGT. CDR3 residues: CASSSQTWDREYEQYV. The CDR3 DNA follows: TGTGCCAGCAGTTCCCAGACCTGGGACAGGGAGTACGAGCAGTACGTC.

This clonotype was recorded many times. The V and J genes are TRBV2 and TRBJ2-7, with TRBD1 as a possible D gene (6 bases). This CDR3 is built from 14 residues. The V end lost 3 bases, the J end lost 3 bases, and 12 bases lay between the germline ends. Germline assignment: CDR1 SNHLY and CDR2 FYNNEI. The CDR3 DNA sequence: TGTGCCAGCAGTGACCCCAGGACAGTCTACGAGCAGTACGTC. It codes for CASSDPRTVYEQYV.

The chain uses TRBV7-3 and TRBJ2-2; TRBD2 is a possible D gene (5 bases). The CDR3 loop spans 16 amino acids. The ends were cut back, 5 bases at V and 6 bases at J, with 19 bases in the middle. Germline CDR1 and CDR2: SGHTA and FQGTGA. CDR3: CASSQSPVPGSGELFF. The DNA of the CDR3 is TGTGCCAGCAGCCAATCCCCAGTTCCGGGGTCCGGGGAGCTGTTTTTT.

This clonotype is judged medium-sized. The V and J genes are TRBV6-5 and TRBJ1-2, with D hard to call. Germline-derived CDR1 and CDR2 are MNHEY and SVGAGI. The CDR3 contains 13 residues. Trimming took 2 bases from V and 5 from J, leaving 9 bases between them. CDR3 sequence: CASSYPDGYGYTF. CDR3 bases: TGTGCCAGCAGTTACCCGGACGGGTATGGCTACACCTTC.

This clonotype was seen repeatedly, ten times or more. The CDR3 DNA sequence: TGTGCCAGCAGTGGTGAAGGGACTAGCGGGAGTATCTACGAGCAGTACGTC. Translating gives CASSGEGTSGSIYEQYV. The chain is built from TRBV6-2 or TRBV6-3 and TRBJ2-7, with 14 positions matching TRBD2. CDR1 and CDR2 (germline): MNHEY, SVGEGT. Losses at the gene ends were 5 bases for V and 3 bases for J; bases not matched to a gene: 9. CDR3 length equals 17 residues.